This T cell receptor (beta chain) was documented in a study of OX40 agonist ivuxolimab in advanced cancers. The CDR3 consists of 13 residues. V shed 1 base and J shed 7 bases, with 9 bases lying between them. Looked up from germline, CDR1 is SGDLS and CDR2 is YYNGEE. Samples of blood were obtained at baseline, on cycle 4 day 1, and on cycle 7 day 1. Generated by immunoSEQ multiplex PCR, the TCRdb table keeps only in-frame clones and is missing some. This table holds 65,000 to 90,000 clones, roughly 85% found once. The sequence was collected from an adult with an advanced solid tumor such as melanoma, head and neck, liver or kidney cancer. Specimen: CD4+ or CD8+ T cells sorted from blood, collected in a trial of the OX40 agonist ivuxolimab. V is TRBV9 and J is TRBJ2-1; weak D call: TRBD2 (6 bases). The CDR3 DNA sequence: TGTGCCAGCAGCGTAATCGGGGGAAATGAGCAGTTCTTC. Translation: CASSVIGGNEQFF.